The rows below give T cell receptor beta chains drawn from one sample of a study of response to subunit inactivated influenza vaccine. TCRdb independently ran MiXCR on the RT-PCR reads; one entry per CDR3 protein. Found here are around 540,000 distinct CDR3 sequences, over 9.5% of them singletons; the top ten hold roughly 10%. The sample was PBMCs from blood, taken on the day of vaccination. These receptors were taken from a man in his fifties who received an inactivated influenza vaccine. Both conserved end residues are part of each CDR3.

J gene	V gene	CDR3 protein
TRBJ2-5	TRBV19	CASGGGRGLSQYF
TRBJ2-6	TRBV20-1	CSARSLGANVLTF
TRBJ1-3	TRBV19	CASNPRAGASSGNTIYF
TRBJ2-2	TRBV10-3	CAISGSSGGQNTGELFF
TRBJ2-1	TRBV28	CATSGLYNEQFF
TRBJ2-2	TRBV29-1	CSVDVGHTGELFF
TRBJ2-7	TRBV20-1	CSASSSRVEGPTYEQYF
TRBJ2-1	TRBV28	CASSPWRTSGSSYNEQFF
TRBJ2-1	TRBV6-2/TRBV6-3	CASSFDPTGFNEQFF
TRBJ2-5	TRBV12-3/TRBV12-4	CASSPSGGLVETQYF
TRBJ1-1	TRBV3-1	CASSPGGGALKLNTEAFF
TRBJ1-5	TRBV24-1	CATGPGTVNQPQHF
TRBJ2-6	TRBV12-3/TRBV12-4	CASRAGTGGSGANVLTF
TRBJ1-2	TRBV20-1	CSAQGLYGYTF
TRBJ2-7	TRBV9	CASSVGSGTTDYEQYF
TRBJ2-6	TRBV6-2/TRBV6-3	CASRQTSGANVLTF
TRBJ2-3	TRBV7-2	CASSLSRNTQYF
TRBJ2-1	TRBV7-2	CASNKAGAYNEQFF
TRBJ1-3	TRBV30	CAWSVTDGTTIYF
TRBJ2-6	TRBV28	CASRRQGANVLTF
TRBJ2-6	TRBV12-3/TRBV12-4	CASSFGLAGASGANVLTF
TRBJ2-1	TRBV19	CASSPLGFWLFF
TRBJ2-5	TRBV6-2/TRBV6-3	CASSYSGGTQETQYF
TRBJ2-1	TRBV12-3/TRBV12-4	CASSLGVAAYNEQFF
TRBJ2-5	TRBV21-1	CAISPGLAGGVGETQYF
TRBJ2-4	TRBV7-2	CASSGSIAKNIQYF
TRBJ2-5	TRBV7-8	CASSKSGTGETQYF
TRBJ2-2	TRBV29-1	CSVSWGGNTGELFF
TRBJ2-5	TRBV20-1	CSAPRLVSTKETQYF
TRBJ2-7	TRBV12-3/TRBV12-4	CASSFGQFYEQYF
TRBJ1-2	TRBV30	CAWHRDRVLSGGYTF
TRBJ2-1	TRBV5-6	CASSLGGSAYNEQFF
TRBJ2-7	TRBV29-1	CSVKPGTSGIKQYF
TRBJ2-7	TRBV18	CASSTVRTGTYEQYF
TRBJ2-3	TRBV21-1	CASSKRPPTDTQYF
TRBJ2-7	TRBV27	CASSLTEKGPFYYEQYF
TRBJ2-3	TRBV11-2	CASSPPDRVGDTQYF
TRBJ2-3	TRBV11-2	CASSPGTYTDTQYF
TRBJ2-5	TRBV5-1	CASSRVPVGETQYF
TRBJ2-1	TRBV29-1	CSVDEGSNNEQFF
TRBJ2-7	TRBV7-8	CASSFTGQVYEQYF
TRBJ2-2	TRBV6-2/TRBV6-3	CASSSRQRQGGNTGELFF
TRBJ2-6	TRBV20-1	CSASPPGANVLTF
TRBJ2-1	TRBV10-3	CAISDSYNEQFF
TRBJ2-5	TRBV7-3	CASSADPAGTQYF
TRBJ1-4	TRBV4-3	CASSQAAGGGSEKLFF
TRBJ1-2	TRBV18	CASSPRDRDYGYTF
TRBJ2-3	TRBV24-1	CATSDFRTSGRAVDTQYF
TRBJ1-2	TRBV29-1	CSVDNTGNYGYTF
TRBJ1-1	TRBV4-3	CASSQDRLRQVDTEAFF
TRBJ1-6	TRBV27	CASSPFRTAHSPLHF
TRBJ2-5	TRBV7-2	CASRPPGSRETQYF